This TCR beta chain was sequenced in a study of blood T cell repertoires in COVID-19. Turning to the study itself: Samples representing acute and convalescent COVID-19 were sourced from the United States, Italy and Spain.

Using immunoSEQ multiplex PCR, the repertoire was profiled, and TCRdb retains in-frame clones only, with some absent. The sample consists of under 60,000 clones, about 90% of them appearing once. The TCR originated in a man aged 45-60 years with active COVID-19. The sequenced sample consisted of peripheral blood.

The CDR3 sequence: CAISLGDNQPQHF. The CDR3 region has the DNA TGTGCCATCAGTCTGGGCGACAATCAGCCCCAGCATTTT. This sequence joins TRBV10-3 and TRBJ1-5; unclear D gene. Germline-derived CDR1 and CDR2 are ENHRY and SYGVKD. V dropped 5 bases and J dropped 3 bases, with 8 bases sitting between them. This CDR3 is built from 13 residues.